These 9 T cell receptor beta chains were all obtained from the same sample, sequenced in a study of blood T cell repertoires in COVID-19. TCRdb's table, derived via immunoSEQ multiplex PCR, lists solely in-frame clones and lacks some. The table has fewer than 350,000 clones, around 86% seen once. Material: PBMCs or T cells enriched from blood (not recorded which). Receptor source: a man aged 55 to 69 who had recovered from COVID-19.

The chain combines TRBV15 with TRBJ2-4; D not certain. V lost 4 bases and J lost 0, with 16 bases in between. This CDR3 is 17 amino acids long. Germline lookup yields CDR1 LNHNV and CDR2 YYDKDF (reference sequence). The CDR3 here is CATSTTSTVIAKNIQYF. The DNA for the CDR3 is TGTGCCACCAGCACGACTTCGACGGTTATAGCCAAAAACATTCAGTACTTC.

The chain combines TRBV5-1 with TRBJ2-3; possible D gene TRBD2, 5 bases. This CDR3 has 14 amino acids. The V and J ends lost 5 bases and 4 bases respectively, with 14 bases between them. CDR1 is SGHRS, CDR2 YFSETQ, per germline. CDR3 in amino acids: CASSNSGSADTQYF. CDR3 nucleotides: TGCGCCAGCAGTAATTCGGGGAGTGCAGATACGCAGTATTTT.

V gene TRBV4-1 combines with J gene TRBJ2-3; 8 nucleotides match TRBD1. With 0 bases clipped from V and 7 bases from J, the junction kept 3 bases outside the gene matches. Germline V gives CDR1 MGHRA, CDR2 YSYEKL. The CDR3 contains 14 residues. The CDR3 DNA reads TGCGCCAGCAGCCAAGACGACAGGGGATATACGCAGTATTTT. Translating it yields CASSQDDRGYTQYF.

The chain uses TRBV4-2 and TRBJ1-3; 7 nucleotides align to TRBD1. Germline assignment: CDR1 LGHNA and CDR2 YNFKEQ. The ends lost 0 bases at V and 4 bases at J; junction bases unmatched: 3. There are 15 residues in the CDR3. The CDR3 DNA is TGTGCCAGCAGCCAAGAGGGGACAGAAGGAAACACCATATATTTT. Encoded protein: CASSQEGTEGNTIYF.

The chain has TRBV28 and TRBJ2-1, with TRBD1 matching over 7 bases. V gave up 1 base and J gave up 4 bases; unmatched junction bases: 7. Germline V gives CDR1 MDHEN, CDR2 SYDVKM. CDR3 length equals 16 residues. CDR3 protein: CASSLLGTDTYNEQFF. The CDR3 DNA reads TGTGCCAGCAGTTTATTGGGGACAGATACTTACAATGAGCAGTTCTTC.

The CDR3, as DNA: TGTGCCATCAGTGAGGCGGGGCTGCAAAACTATGGCTACACCTTC. It specifies CAISEAGLQNYGYTF. V usage is TRBV10-3 and J usage is TRBJ1-2; TRBD1 is a possible D gene (5 bases). V was cut by 2 bases and J by 2 bases, with 12 bases left in between. The CDR3 is 15 amino acids. The V gene's germline CDR1 is ENHRY and CDR2 SYGVKD.

The chain is built from TRBV28 and TRBJ1-5, with a possible D match to TRBD1 (6 bases). The CDR3 is 16 residues long. Trimming pared 4 bases from V and 2 bases from J, leaving 15 bases between. In germline, CDR1 is MDHEN, CDR2 SYDVKM. CDR3 region: CASSYALGAGNQPQHF. CDR3 nucleotide sequence: TGTGCCAGCAGTTACGCGTTGGGGGCCGGCAATCAGCCCCAGCATTTT.

V is TRBV19 and J is TRBJ2-3, with 8 bases fitting TRBD1. The junction had 3 bases not matched to a gene; V was cut back by 6 bases and J by 4 bases. CDR3 size: 13 residues. CDR1 is LNHDA, CDR2 SQIVND, per germline (reference sequence). The CDR3: CASSRTGSDTQYF. CDR3 sequence (DNA): TGTGCCAGTAGCAGGACAGGGTCAGATACGCAGTATTTT.

The chain carries TRBV3-1 (or the pseudogene TRBV3-2) and TRBJ2-1; 8 nucleotides agree with TRBD1. CDR3 length: 12 residues. Germline V gives CDR1 LGHDT, CDR2 YNNKEL (reference sequence). V lost 5 bases to trimming and J lost 13 bases; unmatched junction nucleotides: 7. As DNA, the CDR3 is TGTGCCAGCAGCGCTCGGACAGGGTCCCAGTTCTTC. Translation: CASSARTGSQFF.